A single sample is the source of the 4 T cell receptor beta chains below, sequenced in a study of T cells after yellow fever vaccination. One entry per CDR3 protein results from TCRdb running MiXCR on the 5' RACE reads. Among roughly 240,000 distinct CDR3 sequences listed, 6% to 8% were seen once. The starting material was CD4+ T cells sorted from PBMCs, obtained on the day of the yellow fever booster vaccination. These receptors were taken from a man younger than 40 who received the YFV17D yellow fever vaccine.

This chain connects TRBV5-1 to TRBJ2-7; D not certain. The CDR3 totals 14 residues. Trimming left V 0 bases short and J 2 bases short, with 9 bases between. Germline loops: CDR1 SGHRS, CDR2 YFSETQ. The CDR3 region is CASSLGTAAYEQYF. The CDR3 bases are TGCGCCAGCAGCTTGGGGACCGCCGCCTACGAGCAGTACTTC.

This clonotype was counted many times. The rearrangement links TRBV7-2 to TRBJ2-7; D gene uncertain. This CDR3 contains 13 residues. Germline assignment: CDR1 SGHTA and CDR2 FQGNSA. V lost 1 base to trimming and J lost 4 bases, with 8 bases between them. The CDR3: CASSLELSYEQYF. CDR3 nucleotide sequence: TGTGCCAGCAGCTTAGAACTAAGTTACGAGCAGTACTTC.

In its sample, this clonotype was seen a few times. The chain combines TRBV13 with TRBJ2-2; a weak D match, TRBD1 (7 bases). The CDR3 is 16 residues long. Germline CDR1 is PRHDT and CDR2 is FYEKMQ (reference sequence). V was shortened by 3 bases and J by 1 base, with 12 bases between the two germline ends. CDR3 sequence reads: CASSLAQGGNTGELFF. In DNA, the CDR3 is TGTGCCAGCAGCTTGGCCCAGGGGGGGAACACCGGGGAGCTGTTTTTT.

As regards this clonotype: Mismatch with germline at one junction end may stem from a read error. V usage is TRBV20-1 and J usage is TRBJ2-1; 7 bases agree with TRBD1. CDR1 is DFQATT, CDR2 SNEGSKA, per germline (reference sequence). This CDR3 has 11 amino acids. The CDR3 spells CSARLGQPAVF. CDR3 nucleotides: TGCAGTGCTAGACTGGGACAGCCAGCGGTCTTC.